This T cell receptor beta chain comes out of a study of blood T cell repertoires in COVID-19. Background on the study: From the United States, Italy and Spain came samples of acute and convalescent COVID-19. PBMCs, B-cell-depleted T cells, or T cells provided the cDNA or gDNA that made up the material.

In the original processing: Quantification of nucleated cells was approximated via reference gene primer amplification. Assay used: immunoSEQ multiplex PCR; TCRdb lists only in-frame clones, some missing. The V and J calls and clone size come from that table; D and trimming were worked out from the DNA. The sample has roughly 100,000 clones, approximately 91% seen once. The germline V gene has CDR1 SGHRS and CDR2 YFSETQ. This CDR3 is 14 amino acids long. Trimming cost V 5 bases and J 3 bases; bases outside gene matches: 1. The sample was peripheral blood. V usage is TRBV5-1 and J usage is TRBJ2-3, with 12 bases fitting TRBD2. This TCR was recovered from a human donor with active COVID-19. The donor label of this sample is uncertain. For the CDR3, the DNA is TGCGCCAGCAGGACTAGCGGGGGTACAGATACGCAGTATTTT. Amino acids: CASRTSGGTDTQYF.